Listed below are T cell receptor beta chains from one sample, sequenced in a study of blood T cell repertoires in COVID-19. The assay was immunoSEQ multiplex PCR, and TCRdb's table has in-frame clones only and misses some. Among around 190,000 clones listed, roughly 80% were seen once. The sequenced material came from peripheral blood. All receptors derive from a woman in her 50s with acute or convalescent COVID-19. Each CDR3 is given with its conserved first and last residue. A D gene is named only where the DNA matches it firmly. Not every row has a clone size; where given, it reads once, few, many or a size class.

J,V,size,D,DNA,CDR3
TRBJ2-4,TRBV24-1,NA,TRBD1,TGTGCCACCAGTCAAACAGGGGGAAGCATTCAGTACTTC,CATSQTGGSIQYF
TRBJ2-1,TRBV5-6,NA,NA,TGTGCCAGCAGCTTGGAATATCTTAGGGGCACGGTCAATGAGCAGTTCTTC,CASSLEYLRGTVNEQFF
TRBJ2-6,TRBV6-5,NA,NA,TGTGCCAGCACCCGGACTGCGGCTGGGGCCAACGTCCTGACTTTC,CASTRTAAGANVLTF
TRBJ1-1,TRBV28,NA,TRBD1,TGTGCCAGCAGTCCGAGGGGGCCTCTGAACACTGAAGCTTTCTTT,CASSPRGPLNTEAFF
TRBJ1-6,TRBV30,once,NA,TGTGCCTGGAGTCCACCCGGGACATCCCTTTCACCCCTCCACTTT,CAWSPPGTSLSPLHF
TRBJ1-5,TRBV28,NA,NA,TGTGCCAGCAGTATCACAGGGCCCCCCAATCAGCCCCAGCATTTT,CASSITGPPNQPQHF
TRBJ2-3,TRBV2,NA,NA,TGTGCCAGCAGGAGGGAGGATACGCAGTATTTT,CASRREDTQYF
TRBJ1-4,TRBV3-1/TRBV3-2,NA,TRBD1,TGTGCCAGCACCTTAGGGGGACAGGGAATGTTAACTAATGAAAAACTGTTTTTT,CASTLGGQGMLTNEKLFF
TRBJ2-7,TRBV2,NA,TRBD1,TGTGCCAGCAGGAGACAGGGGTCCGAGCAGTACTTC,CASRRQGSEQYF
TRBJ2-3,TRBV7-9,NA,NA,TGTGCCAGCAGCCACTCACTAGGACGCACAGATACGCAGTATTTT,CASSHSLGRTDTQYF
TRBJ1-2,TRBV5-1,NA,TRBD1,TGCGCCAGCAGCTGGGGCCGGGACAGCTATGGCTACACCTTC,CASSWGRDSYGYTF
TRBJ2-7,TRBV30,NA,NA,TGTGCCTGGAGTTCTGGCGGGAAACACGAGCAGTACTTC,CAWSSGGKHEQYF
TRBJ2-7,TRBV5-4,NA,NA,TGTGCCAGCAGCCCGCTGGGGGGAGTCTACGAGCAGTACTTC,CASSPLGGVYEQYF
TRBJ2-7,TRBV2,NA,NA,TGTGCCAGCAGTGAGACCAGGGTGAACTACGAGCAGTACTTC,CASSETRVNYEQYF
TRBJ2-7,TRBV9,NA,TRBD1,TGTGCCAGCAGCGTAGCTCCGGGACAGACCTACGAGCAGTACTTC,CASSVAPGQTYEQYF
TRBJ1-1,TRBV7-2,NA,NA,TGTGCCAGCAGCTTTGGACAGTACACTGAAGCTTTCTTT,CASSFGQYTEAFF
TRBJ1-6,TRBV28,NA,TRBD1,TGTGCCCTACAGGGGGGGAGCTCCTATAATTCACCCCTCCACTTT,CALQGGSSYNSPLHF
TRBJ2-1,TRBV5-5,NA,NA,TGTGCCAGCAGCTCGTCGGTGAGCTCCTACAATGAGCAGTTCTTC,CASSSSVSSYNEQFF
TRBJ2-2,TRBV27,NA,NA,TGTGCCAGCAGTCCAAGGCGCAACGCGGGACTGAACACCGGGGAGCTGTTTTTT,CASSPRRNAGLNTGELFF
TRBJ1-5,TRBV4-1,once,NA,TGCGCCAGCAGCCAAGAAGCAGGGGCGAGTCAGCCCCAGCATTTT,CASSQEAGASQPQHF
TRBJ1-3,TRBV25-1,NA,NA,TGTGCCAGCCAGGGTCCGAACACCATATATTTT,CASQGPNTIYF
TRBJ2-2,TRBV24-1,once,NA,TGTGCCACCGGCTCGTTTACCGGGGAGCTGTTTTTT,CATGSFTGELFF
TRBJ2-1,TRBV6-4,NA,NA,TGTGCCAGCAGTGACTCGATGGCCTCCTACAATGAGCAGTTCTTC,CASSDSMASYNEQFF
TRBJ2-7,TRBV7-2,NA,TRBD1,TGTGCCAGCAGCTTAGCCATTGCCGACCGGGACAGGGGAACCTACGAGCAGTACTTC,CASSLAIADRDRGTYEQYF
TRBJ2-7,TRBV3-1/TRBV3-2,NA,TRBD2,TGTGCCAGCAGTCACACCGGGACTAGCGGGGAGATATCCTACGAGCAGTACTTC,CASSHTGTSGEISYEQYF
TRBJ1-1,TRBV5-5,NA,TRBD1,TGTGCCAGCAGCTGGACAGGGGGCAACACTGAAGCTTTCTTT,CASSWTGGNTEAFF
TRBJ1-6,TRBV6-6,once,TRBD1,TGTGCCAGCAGTAGGGGACAGGATAATTCACCCCTCCACTTT,CASSRGQDNSPLHF
TRBJ1-2,TRBV7-9,NA,NA,TGTGCCAGCAGCTCGGGGGGGAGAGGCAGTTGGGAAGGCTACACCTTC,CASSSGGRGSWEGYTF
TRBJ1-1,TRBV28,NA,TRBD1,TGTGCCAGCAGTTTCCGTGGACAGGGAAACACTGAAGCTTTCTTT,CASSFRGQGNTEAFF
TRBJ1-2,TRBV2,once,TRBD1,TGTGCCAGCAGTTCCCCGGGACAGGGTACCTATGGCTACACCTTC,CASSSPGQGTYGYTF
TRBJ1-5,TRBV19,NA,NA,TGTGCCAGTAGTATAGACTTTTCGGGGTTCAATCAGCCCCAGCATTTT,CASSIDFSGFNQPQHF
TRBJ2-7,TRBV6-2/TRBV6-3,NA,TRBD1,TGTGCCAGCAGTTCCAGCAGGGGGTTCTACTACGAGCAGTACTTC,CASSSSRGFYYEQYF
TRBJ1-3,TRBV16,NA,NA,TGTGCCAGCAGCCCATACAGCTCTGGAAACACCATATATTTT,CASSPYSSGNTIYF
TRBJ2-5,TRBV5-1,NA,TRBD2,TGCGCCAGCAGTCTGAGCGGGGGGCAAGAGACCCAGTACTTC,CASSLSGGQETQYF
TRBJ1-2,TRBV20-1,few,NA,TGCAGTGCTAGAGCTGACTATGGCTACACCTTC,CSARADYGYTF
TRBJ2-7,TRBV5-1,once,NA,TGCGCCAGCAGGCGGGACTACGAGCAGTACTTC,CASRRDYEQYF
TRBJ1-2,TRBV28,NA,NA,TGTGCCAGCAGTCAAGGGTTCAGGGTCGGGGGCTACACCTTC,CASSQGFRVGGYTF
TRBJ1-2,TRBV18,NA,NA,TGTGCCAGCTCACCCCCGTCCCAAAGGGGCTATGGCTACACCTTC,CASSPPSQRGYGYTF
TRBJ2-7,TRBV2,NA,TRBD2,TGTGCCAGCACTAGCGGGAGATACGAGCAGTACTTC,CASTSGRYEQYF
TRBJ1-5,TRBV6-5,few,TRBD1,TGTGCCAGCAGCATGGGAACAGGGGTATCTCAGCCCCAGCATTTT,CASSMGTGVSQPQHF
TRBJ2-2,TRBV6-2/TRBV6-3,NA,TRBD1,TGTGCCAGCAGTGTACAGGGGGTGCTCACCGGGGAGCTGTTTTTT,CASSVQGVLTGELFF
TRBJ1-4,TRBV28,NA,NA,TGTGCCAGCAGCCCCGAGTGGCAGGGGCCGAATAGAGAAAAACTGTTTTTT,CASSPEWQGPNREKLFF
TRBJ2-1,TRBV6-5,NA,TRBD2,TGTGCCAGCAGTTACTCCTCTAGCGGGAACAATGAGCAGTTCTTC,CASSYSSSGNNEQFF
TRBJ1-2,TRBV27,NA,TRBD1,TGTGCCAGCACCTTGACAGGGGCCTCGTCTCGGTATGGCTACACCTTC,CASTLTGASSRYGYTF
TRBJ2-1,TRBV4-3,NA,TRBD2,TGCGCCAGCAGCCAAGAAAGACTAGCGGGGGGGTACAATGAGCAGTTCTTC,CASSQERLAGGYNEQFF
TRBJ2-5,TRBV28,NA,NA,TGTGCCAGCAGTCCTATTAGGGGGCAAGAGACCCAGTACTTC,CASSPIRGQETQYF
TRBJ2-7,TRBV10-2,once,NA,TGCGCCAGCAGTGAAATCGGCGCTAGCCTATCCCACGAGCAGTACTTC,CASSEIGASLSHEQYF
TRBJ2-7,TRBV28,NA,TRBD2,TGTGCCAGCACCCCCTTCTCGACTAGCGGGAGTAGTAAGGGGCAGTACTTC,CASTPFSTSGSSKGQYF
TRBJ1-1,TRBV5-6,NA,TRBD1,TGTGCCAGCAGCTTCAACAGGGGCGTCACTGAAGCTTTCTTT,CASSFNRGVTEAFF
TRBJ1-1,TRBV18,NA,NA,TGTGCCAGCTCACCACCTGGAGGAGGCTACACTGAAGCTTTCTTT,CASSPPGGGYTEAFF
TRBJ1-6,TRBV6-5,NA,NA,TGTGCCAGCAGCCTAGTGACAGTTAATTCACCCCTCCACTTT,CASSLVTVNSPLHF